This is a list of T cell receptor beta chains from one sample in a study of siplizumab effects on memory and regulatory T cells. Assay: immunoSEQ multiplex PCR; the TCRdb copy retains only in-frame clones and omits some. The repertoire includes approximately 40,000 clones, around 89% of them detected once, and approximately 0.25% sits in the top ten. The source material was naive CD4+ T cells sorted from blood. The receptors shown here come from a human donor in good health. The CDR3 runs from the conserved cysteine through the conserved F or W. D genes are given only for firm matches. For some rows the clone size is stated as once, few or many, or as a class when expanded; others skip it.

>TRBJ2-1|TRBV15|-|18|-
TGTGCCACCAGCAGAGGAGTTCCGAGTGACAGCACCTACAATGAGCAGTTCTTC
CATSRGVPSDSTYNEQFF
>TRBJ1-5|TRBV19|-|14|-
TGTGCCAGTGTACAAAAGTGGCGTGGTCAGCCCCAGCATTTT
CASVQKWRGQPQHF
>TRBJ2-7|TRBV6-1|-|14|-
TGTGCCAGCACCGGGACTTCTTTCTCCTACGAGCAGTACTTC
CASTGTSFSYEQYF
>TRBJ2-2|TRBV12-5|-|12|-
TGTGCTAGTGAGGGGCCCCCCGGGGAGCTGTTTTTT
CASEGPPGELFF
>TRBJ1-4|TRBV5-1|once|17|TRBD1
TGCGCCAGCAGCTTAGCCAGGGGGCAACAAACTAATGAAAAACTGTTTTTT
CASSLARGQQTNEKLFF
>TRBJ1-5|TRBV2|-|12|-
TGTGCCAGCAGTGCTCCGAATCAGCCCCAGCATTTT
CASSAPNQPQHF
>TRBJ2-3|TRBV5-1|-|14|-
TGCGCCAGCGTTAAGGGCCAAGTCACAGATACGCAGTATTTT
CASVKGQVTDTQYF
>TRBJ1-2|TRBV6-1|-|11|-
TGTGCCAGCCTCAAAGTCTATGGCTACACCTTC
CASLKVYGYTF
>TRBJ2-5|TRBV7-2|-|14|-
TGTGCCAGCAGCTACGGTCCTGGTGGGGAGACCCAGTACTTC
CASSYGPGGETQYF
>TRBJ2-6|TRBV5-4|-|13|-
TGTGCCAGCAGCTTTGTGGGGGCCAACGTCCTGACTTTC
CASSFVGANVLTF
>TRBJ1-2|TRBV6-5|-|16|-
TGTGCCAGCAGTTACTCCTTAGGAAACCTCGCCTATGGCTACACCTTC
CASSYSLGNLAYGYTF
>TRBJ2-1|TRBV11-3|once|15|-
TGTGCCAGCAGCTTGGGCGTTACCTCCTACAATGAGCAGTTCTTC
CASSLGVTSYNEQFF
>TRBJ1-3|TRBV6-5|-|15|TRBD1
TGTGCCAGCAGTTACCTACAGGGGAGGGGAAACACCATATATTTT
CASSYLQGRGNTIYF
>TRBJ2-7|TRBV6-1|-|14|-
TGTGCCAGCAGTGAATATTGGGGCTACTACGAGCAGTACTTC
CASSEYWGYYEQYF
>TRBJ1-1|TRBV4-1|-|16|-
TGCGCCAGCAGCCACCTATACAAGGGCCCGAACACTGAAGCTTTCTTT
CASSHLYKGPNTEAFF
>TRBJ2-7|TRBV7-2|-|14|-
TGTGCCAGCAGCCCGCCGGGGAGTTACTACGAGCAGTACTTC
CASSPPGSYYEQYF
>TRBJ1-2|TRBV5-6|-|13|-
TGTGCCAGCAGCCTGCGGGGTCTCTATGGCTACACCTTC
CASSLRGLYGYTF
>TRBJ1-6|TRBV29-1|-|18|-
TGCAGCGGGGAGAATTACAGGGAAGGATACCTTTGGGATTCACCCCTCCACTTT
CSGENYREGYLWDSPLHF
>TRBJ2-1|TRBV2|-|13|-
TGTGCCAGCATCCTTACAGGGATGGATGAGCAGTTCTTC
CASILTGMDEQFF
>TRBJ1-5|TRBV27|-|16|-
TGTGCCAGCAGTTTTGGAGGGAAGACCAGCAATCAGCCCCAGCATTTT
CASSFGGKTSNQPQHF
>TRBJ2-7|TRBV13|-|14|-
TGTGCCAGCAGGCCCACACCGAACTCCTACGAGCAGTACTTC
CASRPTPNSYEQYF
>TRBJ2-2|TRBV5-1|once|13|-
TGCGCCAGCCACTCAGGGGCCGCCGGGGAGCTGTTTTTT
CASHSGAAGELFF
>TRBJ2-5|TRBV19|-|13|-
TGTGCCAGTAGTAAGGGGACCCGAGAGACCCAGTACTTC
CASSKGTRETQYF
>TRBJ1-5|TRBV19|-|13|-
TGTGCCAGTGATGATGGGAGGTGGCAGCCCCAGCATTTT
CASDDGRWQPQHF
>TRBJ2-1|TRBV2|-|14|TRBD1
TGTGCCAGCAGTTGGACAGGGGCGCCCAATGAGCAGTTCTTC
CASSWTGAPNEQFF
>TRBJ2-7|TRBV10-3|-|14|TRBD2
TGTGCCATCAGTGAGTGGGGGGGGACCTACGAGCAGTACTTC
CAISEWGGTYEQYF
>TRBJ2-5|TRBV7-9|-|15|-
TGTGCCAGCAGCTTAGTTGGGAGTTGGGGGGAGACCCAGTACTTC
CASSLVGSWGETQYF
>TRBJ2-3|TRBV9|-|13|-
TGTGCCAGCAGCACAACGCCAGGGGATACGCAGTATTTT
CASSTTPGDTQYF
>TRBJ1-2|TRBV5-6|-|16|-
TGTGCCAGCAGTCGCTGGAGGGGGGTAGCGGAACATGGCTACACCTTC
CASSRWRGVAEHGYTF
>TRBJ2-7|TRBV19|-|15|TRBD2
TGTGCCAGTAGTACACTAGCGGGAGGGCCGTACGAGCAGTACTTC
CASSTLAGGPYEQYF
>TRBJ2-6|TRBV7-9|-|15|-
TGTGCCAGCAGCCCCCGGGTGACTGGGGCCAACGTCCTGACTTTC
CASSPRVTGANVLTF
>TRBJ1-4|TRBV4-1|-|15|TRBD1
TGCGCCAGCAGCCCAGTCGGGACAGCTAATGAAAAACTGTTTTTT
CASSPVGTANEKLFF
>TRBJ1-1|TRBV21-1|-|11|-
TGTGCCAGCAGCCCGGGCACTGAAGCTTTCTTT
CASSPGTEAFF
>TRBJ2-1|TRBV4-1|-|16|-
TGCGCCAGCAGCCAAGTAGTATGGGTCCGATCCAATGAGCAGTTCTTC
CASSQVVWVRSNEQFF
>TRBJ1-1|TRBV30|-|15|-
TGTGCCTGGGGCGAAACCATGCTGAGGAACACTGAAGCTTTCTTT
CAWGETMLRNTEAFF
>TRBJ2-1|TRBV2|-|15|-
TGTGCCAGCAGTGTGAGCCAGCAGGGAGCCAATGAGCAGTTCTTC
CASSVSQQGANEQFF
>TRBJ1-1|TRBV30|-|14|-
TGTGCCTGCGGCGAAATGCGAAAGGACACTGAAGCTTTCTTT
CACGEMRKDTEAFF